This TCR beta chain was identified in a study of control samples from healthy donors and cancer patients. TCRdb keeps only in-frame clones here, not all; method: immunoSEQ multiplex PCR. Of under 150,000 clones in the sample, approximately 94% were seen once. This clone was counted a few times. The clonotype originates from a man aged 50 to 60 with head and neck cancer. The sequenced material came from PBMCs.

The CDR3 spells CASGQGAVNTEAFF. CDR3 nucleotide sequence: TGCGCCAGCGGACAGGGTGCGGTTAACACTGAAGCTTTCTTT. The V and J genes are TRBV5-1 and TRBJ1-1; TRBD1 matches 8 bases. V gave up 7 bases and J gave up 2 bases; unmatched junction bases: 7. The CDR3 consists of 14 residues. Per germline, CDR1 SGHRS and CDR2 YFSETQ.